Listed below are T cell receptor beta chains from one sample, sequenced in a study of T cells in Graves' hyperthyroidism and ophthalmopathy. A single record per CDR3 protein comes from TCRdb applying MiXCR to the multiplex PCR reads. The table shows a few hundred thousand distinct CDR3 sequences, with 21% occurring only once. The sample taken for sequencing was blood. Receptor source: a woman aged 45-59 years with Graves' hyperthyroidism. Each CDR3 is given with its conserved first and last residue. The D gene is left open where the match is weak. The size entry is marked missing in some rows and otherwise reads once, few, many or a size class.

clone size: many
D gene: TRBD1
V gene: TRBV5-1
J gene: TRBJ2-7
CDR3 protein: CASSRTGNGAEQYF
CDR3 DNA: TGCGCCAGCAGCAGGACAGGGAATGGGGCCGAGCAGTACTTC

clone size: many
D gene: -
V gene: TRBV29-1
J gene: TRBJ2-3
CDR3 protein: CSVVYTDTQYF
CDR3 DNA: TGCAGCGTTGTCTACACAGATACGCAGTATTTT

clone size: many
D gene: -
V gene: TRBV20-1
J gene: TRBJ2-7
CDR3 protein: CSARDVRSHEQYF
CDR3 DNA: TGCAGTGCTAGAGACGTCCGATCCCACGAGCAGTACTTC

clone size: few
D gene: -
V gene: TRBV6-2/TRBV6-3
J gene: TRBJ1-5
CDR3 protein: CASSSRRYSNQPQHF
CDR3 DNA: TGTGCCAGCAGCTCCCGACGGTATAGCAATCAGCCCCAGCATTTT

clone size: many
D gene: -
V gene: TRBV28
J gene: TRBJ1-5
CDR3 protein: CASSDSRPRTQHF
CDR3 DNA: TGTGCCAGCAGCGACTCCAGGCCAAGAACCCAGCATTTT

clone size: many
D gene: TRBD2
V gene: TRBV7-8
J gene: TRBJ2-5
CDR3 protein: CASSLELAGEETQYF
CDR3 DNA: TGTGCCAGCAGCTTAGAACTGGCGGGAGAGGAGACCCAGTACTTC

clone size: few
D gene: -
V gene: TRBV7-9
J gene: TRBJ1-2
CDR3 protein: CASSAEDSNYGYTF
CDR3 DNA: TGTGCCAGCAGCGCAGAGGACAGTAACTATGGCTACACCTTC

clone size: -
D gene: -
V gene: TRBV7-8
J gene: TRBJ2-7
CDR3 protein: CASSRRGGRYEQYF
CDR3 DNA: TGTGCCAGCAGTAGGAGAGGGGGGCGATACGAGCAGTACTTC

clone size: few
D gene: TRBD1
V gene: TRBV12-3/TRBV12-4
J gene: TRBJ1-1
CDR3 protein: CASSIPGGRAEAFF
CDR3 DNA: TGTGCCAGCAGCATTCCAGGGGGCCGGGCTGAAGCTTTCTTT

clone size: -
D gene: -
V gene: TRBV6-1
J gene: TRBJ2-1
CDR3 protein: CASNPVQRLGGQFF
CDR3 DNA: TGTGCCAGCAACCCCGTACAACGCCTAGGGGGGCAGTTCTTC

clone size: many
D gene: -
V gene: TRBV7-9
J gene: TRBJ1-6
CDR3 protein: CASSHDRNSPLHF
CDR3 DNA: TGTGCCAGCAGCCACGACAGAAATTCACCCCTCCACTTT

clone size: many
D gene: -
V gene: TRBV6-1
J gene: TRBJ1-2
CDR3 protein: CASSAGKGNYGYTF
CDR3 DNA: TGTGCCAGCAGTGCCGGGAAGGGAAACTATGGCTACACCTTC

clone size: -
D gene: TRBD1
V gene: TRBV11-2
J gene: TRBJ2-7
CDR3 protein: CASRTTGLIGEQYF
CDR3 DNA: TGTGCCAGCAGGACGACAGGGTTAATCGGCGAGCAGTACTTC

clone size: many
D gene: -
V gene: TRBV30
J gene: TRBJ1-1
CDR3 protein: CAWSHARATEAFF
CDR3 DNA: TGTGCCTGGAGTCACGCCAGGGCGACTGAAGCTTTCTTT

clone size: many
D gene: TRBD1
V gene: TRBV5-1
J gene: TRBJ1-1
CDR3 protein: CASQTGMVNTEAFF
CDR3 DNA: TGCGCCAGCCAGACAGGGATGGTGAACACTGAAGCTTTCTTT

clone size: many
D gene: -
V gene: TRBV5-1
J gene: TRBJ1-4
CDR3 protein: CASTSGSNRGGEKLFF
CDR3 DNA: TGCGCCAGCACCTCGGGGTCCAACAGAGGGGGTGAAAAACTGTTTTTT

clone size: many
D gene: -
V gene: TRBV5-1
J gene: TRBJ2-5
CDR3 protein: CASSSSGMETQYF
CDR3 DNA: TGCGCCAGCAGCTCTTCAGGGATGGAGACCCAGTACTTC

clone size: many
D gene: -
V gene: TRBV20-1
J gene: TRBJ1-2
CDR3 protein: CSARVGSVGQTYGYTF
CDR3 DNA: TGCAGTGCTAGAGTTGGATCCGTCGGACAAACCTATGGCTACACCTTC

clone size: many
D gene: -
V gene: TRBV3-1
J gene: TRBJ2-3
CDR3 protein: CASSLSGFADTQYF
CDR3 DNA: TGTGCCAGCAGCCTGTCGGGCTTCGCAGATACGCAGTATTTT

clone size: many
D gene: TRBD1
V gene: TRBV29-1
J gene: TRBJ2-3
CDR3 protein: CSTPRDSLTDTQYF
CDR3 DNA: TGCAGCACCCCCCGGGACAGCCTCACAGATACGCAGTATTTT

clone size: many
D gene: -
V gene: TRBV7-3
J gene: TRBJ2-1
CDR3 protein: CASSRGLNYNEQFF
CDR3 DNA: TGTGCCAGCAGCCGGGGACTGAACTACAATGAGCAGTTCTTC

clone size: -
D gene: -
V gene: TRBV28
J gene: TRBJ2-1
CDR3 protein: CASSTAYNEQFF
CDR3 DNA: TGTGCCAGCAGTACAGCCTACAATGAGCAGTTCTTC

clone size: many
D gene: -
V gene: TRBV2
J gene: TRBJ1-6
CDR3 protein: CASSRDRSGGSTLHF
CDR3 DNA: TGTGCCAGCAGCCGGGACCGGTCGGGAGGTAGTACCCTCCACTTT

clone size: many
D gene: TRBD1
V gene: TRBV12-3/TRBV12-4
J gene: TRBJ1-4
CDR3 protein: CASSWGTGGVATNEKLFF
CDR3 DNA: TGTGCCAGCAGTTGGGGGACAGGGGGGGTGGCGACTAATGAAAAACTGTTTTTT

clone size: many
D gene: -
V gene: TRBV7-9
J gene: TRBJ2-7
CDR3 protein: CASSLEVAEQYF
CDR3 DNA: TGTGCCAGCAGCTTAGAGGTAGCAGAGCAGTACTTC

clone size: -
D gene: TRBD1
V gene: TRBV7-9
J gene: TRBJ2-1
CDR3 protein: CASSSRQGSYNEQFF
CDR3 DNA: TGTGCCAGCAGCTCCAGACAGGGGTCCTACAATGAGCAGTTCTTC

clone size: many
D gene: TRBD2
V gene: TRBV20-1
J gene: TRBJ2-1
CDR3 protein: CSAGTSGYNEQFF
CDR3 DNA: TGCAGTGCTGGGACTAGCGGTTACAATGAGCAGTTCTTC

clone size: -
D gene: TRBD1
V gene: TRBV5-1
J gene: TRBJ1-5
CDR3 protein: CASSLGQGSSQPQHF
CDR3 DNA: TGCGCCAGCAGCTTGGGACAGGGGAGTAGTCAGCCCCAGCATTTT

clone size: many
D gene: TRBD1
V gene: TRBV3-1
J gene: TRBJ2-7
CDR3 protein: CASSQTGDRVYEQYF
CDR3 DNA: TGTGCCAGCAGCCAAACCGGGGACAGGGTCTACGAGCAGTACTTC

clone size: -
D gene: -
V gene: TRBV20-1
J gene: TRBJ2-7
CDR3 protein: CSARDLSRSSNEQYF
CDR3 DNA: TGCAGTGCTAGAGATCTATCCAGATCCTCGAACGAGCAGTACTTC

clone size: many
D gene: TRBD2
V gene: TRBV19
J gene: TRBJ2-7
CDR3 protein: CASSIEVASGISYEQYF
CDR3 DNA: TGTGCCAGTAGTATAGAAGTCGCTAGCGGAATCTCCTACGAGCAGTACTTC

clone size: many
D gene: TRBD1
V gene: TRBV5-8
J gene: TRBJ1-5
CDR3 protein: CASSFDRARTQPQHF
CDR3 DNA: TGTGCCAGCAGTTTCGACAGGGCCAGGACTCAGCCCCAGCATTTT

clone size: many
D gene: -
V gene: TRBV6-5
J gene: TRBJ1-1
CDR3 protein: CASSYRGSEAFF
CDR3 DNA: TGTGCCAGCAGTTACCGAGGGTCTGAAGCTTTCTTT

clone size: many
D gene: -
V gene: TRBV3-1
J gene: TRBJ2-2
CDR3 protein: CASSQTVTGELFF
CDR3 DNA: TGTGCCAGCAGCCAAACAGTTACCGGGGAGCTGTTTTTT

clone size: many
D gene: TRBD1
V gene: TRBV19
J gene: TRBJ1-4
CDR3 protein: CASSSAGTGLEKLFF
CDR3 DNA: TGTGCCAGTAGTTCTGCCGGGACAGGGTTAGAAAAACTGTTTTTT

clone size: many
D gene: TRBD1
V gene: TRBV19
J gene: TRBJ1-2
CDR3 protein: CASSPQGALYGYTF
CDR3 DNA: TGTGCCAGTAGCCCACAGGGGGCCCTCTATGGCTACACCTTC

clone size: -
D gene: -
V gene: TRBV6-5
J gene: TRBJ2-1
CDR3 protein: CASSYEPEGNEQFF
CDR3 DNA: TGTGCCAGCAGTTATGAGCCAGAGGGCAATGAGCAGTTCTTC

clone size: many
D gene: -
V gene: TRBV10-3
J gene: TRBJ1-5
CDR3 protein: CAISDWDRGSNQPQHF
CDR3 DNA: TGTGCCATCAGTGATTGGGATCGGGGTAGCAATCAGCCCCAGCATTTT

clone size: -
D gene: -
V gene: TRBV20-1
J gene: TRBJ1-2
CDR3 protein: CSARPGDGGYTF
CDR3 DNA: TGCAGTGCTAGACCCGGGGATGGGGGCTACACCTTC

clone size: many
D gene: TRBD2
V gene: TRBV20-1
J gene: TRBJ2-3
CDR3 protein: CSVSRTSGRTDTQYF
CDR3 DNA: TGCAGTGTTTCCCGGACTAGCGGGAGAACAGATACGCAGTATTTT

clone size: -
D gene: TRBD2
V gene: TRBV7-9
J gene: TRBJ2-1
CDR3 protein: CASSSTGTSGSFSNEQFF
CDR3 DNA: TGTGCCAGCAGCTCCACCGGGACTAGCGGGAGTTTCTCCAATGAGCAGTTCTTC

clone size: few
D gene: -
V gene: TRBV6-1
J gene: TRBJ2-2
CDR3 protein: CASRPVRGNTGELFF
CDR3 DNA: TGTGCCAGCAGACCAGTCCGGGGAAACACCGGGGAGCTGTTTTTT

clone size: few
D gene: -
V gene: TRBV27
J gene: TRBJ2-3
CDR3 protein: CASSPSALLGYTQYF
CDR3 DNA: TGTGCCAGCAGCCCCTCCGCTTTACTGGGATATACGCAGTATTTT

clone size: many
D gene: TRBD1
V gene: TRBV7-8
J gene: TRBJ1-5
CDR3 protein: CASSANRGGQPQHF
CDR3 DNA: TGTGCCAGCAGCGCCAACAGGGGAGGCCAGCCCCAGCATTTT

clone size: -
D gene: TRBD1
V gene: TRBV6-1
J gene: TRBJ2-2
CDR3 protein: CASRPPGQGTNTGELFF
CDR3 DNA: TGTGCCAGCCGACCTCCGGGACAGGGGACGAACACCGGGGAGCTGTTTTTT

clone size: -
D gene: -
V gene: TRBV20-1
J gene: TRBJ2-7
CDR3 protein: CSARDSDSYEQYF
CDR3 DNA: TGCAGTGCTAGAGATTCGGACTCCTACGAGCAGTACTTC

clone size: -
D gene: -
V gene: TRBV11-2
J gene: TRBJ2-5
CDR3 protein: CASSLDTSAETQYF
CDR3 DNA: TGTGCCAGCAGCTTAGATACCTCGGCAGAGACCCAGTACTTC

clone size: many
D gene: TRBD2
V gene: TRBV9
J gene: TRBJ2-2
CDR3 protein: CASSAPSGENTGELFF
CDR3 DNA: TGTGCCAGCAGCGCACCCAGCGGGGAAAACACCGGGGAGCTGTTTTTT

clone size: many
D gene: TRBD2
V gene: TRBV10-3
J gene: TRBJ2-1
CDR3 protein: CAISELSGGLINEQFF
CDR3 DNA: TGTGCCATCAGTGAGTTGAGCGGGGGGCTCATCAATGAGCAGTTCTTC

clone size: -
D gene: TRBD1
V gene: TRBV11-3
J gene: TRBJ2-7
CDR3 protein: CASSSLRTGANSYEQYF
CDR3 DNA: TGTGCCAGCAGCTCGCTTCGCACAGGGGCCAATTCCTACGAGCAGTACTTC

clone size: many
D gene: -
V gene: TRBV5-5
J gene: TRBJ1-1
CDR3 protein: CASSKDRTSMNTEAFF
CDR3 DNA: TGTGCCAGCAGCAAAGACAGGACTTCCATGAACACTGAAGCTTTCTTT

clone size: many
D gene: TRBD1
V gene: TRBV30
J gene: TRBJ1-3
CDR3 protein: CAWSLTGGHTIYF
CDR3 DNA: TGTGCCTGGAGTTTAACAGGGGGACACACCATATATTTT

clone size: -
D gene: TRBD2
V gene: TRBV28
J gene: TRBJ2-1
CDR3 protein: CASSRRTSGRRGEQFF
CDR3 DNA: TGTGCCAGCAGTCGAAGGACTAGCGGGAGGAGGGGGGAGCAGTTCTTC

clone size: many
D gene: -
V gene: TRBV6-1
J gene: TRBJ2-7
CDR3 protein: CASRRPGDEQYF
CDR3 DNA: TGTGCCAGCAGAAGACCAGGGGACGAGCAGTACTTC

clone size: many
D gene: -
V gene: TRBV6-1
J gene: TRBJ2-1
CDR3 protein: CASSDTGTPFYNEQFF
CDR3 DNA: TGTGCCAGCAGTGACACCGGGACACCCTTTTACAATGAGCAGTTCTTC